A single sample gave rise to the 15 T cell receptor beta chains below, sequenced in a study of blood T cell repertoires in COVID-19. Clones were sequenced by immunoSEQ multiplex PCR, and TCRdb holds only the in-frame ones, with some missing. Of approximately 200,000 clones listed, 70% to 90% are singletons. Sequenced: peripheral blood. These receptors were taken from a human donor with active or convalescent COVID-19. The donor label of this sample is uncertain.

The chain uses TRBV5-6 and TRBJ2-7, with unresolved D. In germline, CDR1 is SGHDT, CDR2 YYEEEE. CDR3 length: 13 residues. V was cut by 4 bases and J by 4 bases, with 12 bases left in between. DNA of the CDR3: TGTGCCAGCAGCCTTGCTAACCCTTACGAGCAGTACTTC. The encoded protein is CASSLANPYEQYF. Based on the CDR3 plus reference TRBV5-6 and TRBJ2-7, the full variable domain is DAGVTQSPTHLIKTRGQQVTLRCSPKSGHDTVSWYQQALGQGPQFIFQYYEEEERQRGNFPDRFSGHQFPNYSSELNVNALLLGDSALYLCASSLANPYEQYFGPGTRLTVT.

The V and J genes are TRBV12-5 and TRBJ2-5, with TRBD1 matching over 9 bases. In germline, CDR1 is LGHNT, CDR2 FRNRAP. The junction had 4 bases not matched to a gene; V was cut back by 9 bases and J by 2 bases. The CDR3 totals 13 residues. CDR3 coding DNA: TGTGCTAGCGGACAGGGGATACAAGAGACCCAGTACTTC. This translates into CASGQGIQETQYF.

The chain combines TRBV5-6 with TRBJ2-3; no clear D gene. V was clipped by 4 bases and J by 8 bases, with 14 bases between them. Looked up from germline, CDR1 is SGHDT and CDR2 is YYEEEE. The CDR3 runs to 13 residues. CDR3 in amino acids: CASSRHLGATQYF. The CDR3 bases are TGTGCCAGCAGCCGCCATCTAGGAGCTACGCAGTATTTT.

The chain carries TRBV5-4 and TRBJ2-3, with 7 bases identical to TRBD2. Trimming removed 4 bases from V and 2 bases from J; junction bases left unmatched: 7. The CDR3 is 15 residues long. Germline CDR1 is SGHNT and CDR2 is YYREEE (reference sequence). CDR3 amino acids: CASSPTSRLTDTQYF. DNA of the CDR3: TGTGCCAGCAGCCCGACTAGCAGACTCACAGATACGCAGTATTTT.

V and J are TRBV28 and TRBJ1-2; 9 positions agree with TRBD1. The J segment lost 6 bases and the V segment lost 4 bases, leaving 9 bases of the junction unmatched. From germline, CDR1 is MDHEN and CDR2 SYDVKM. The CDR3 runs to 15 residues. DNA of the CDR3: TGTGCCAGCAGTTCCATCGGACAGGGGAGGCATGGCTACACCTTC. This translates into CASSSIGQGRHGYTF.

This clone was seen just once. The genes are TRBV18 and TRBJ1-1, with D unresolved. Looked up from germline, CDR1 is KGHSH and CDR2 is LQKENI. V was trimmed by 3 bases and J by 5 bases, leaving 13 bases between them. CDR3 length equals 14 residues. As DNA, the CDR3 is TGTGCCAGCTCACCCCCGAATGAGAGAACTGAAGCTTTCTTT. Its protein product is CASSPPNERTEAFF.

CDR3 amino acids: CASSLRTGSYGYTF. The CDR3, as DNA: TGTGCCAGCAGCTTAAGAACAGGATCCTATGGCTACACCTTC. This chain connects TRBV7-8 to TRBJ1-2, with a weak D call TRBD1 (5 bases). The V and J ends lost 2 bases and 4 bases respectively, with 11 bases between them. This CDR3 has 14 residues. Germline V gene data show CDR1 as SGHVS and CDR2 as FQNEAQ.

This chain uses TRBV15 with TRBJ1-6; TRBD1 matches 7 bases. The germline gives CDR1 LNHNV, CDR2 YYDKDF (reference sequence). The length of the CDR3 is 15 residues. V was pared by 3 bases and J by 6 bases, with 5 bases of the junction left unmatched. CDR3 in amino acids: CATSSGTVANSPLHF. The CDR3 nucleotides are TGTGCCACCAGCAGTGGGACAGTTGCTAATTCACCCCTCCACTTT.

The chain has TRBV4-3 and TRBJ2-3, with D hard to call. Trimming took off 2 bases at V and 4 bases at J, with 10 bases between the two ends. Germline loops: CDR1 LGHNA, CDR2 YSLEER. The length of the CDR3 is 14 residues. The CDR3: CASSQNEVSDTQYF. The CDR3 DNA sequence: TGCGCCAGCAGCCAAAACGAGGTCTCAGATACGCAGTATTTT.

CDR3 region: CASRQLQLAGGPGEQYF. CDR3 sequence (DNA): TGTGCCAGCAGACAACTCCAACTAGCGGGAGGGCCAGGCGAGCAGTACTTC. V and J are TRBV28 and TRBJ2-7; 13 nucleotides align to TRBD2. The CDR3 is 17 amino acids. Germline CDR1 and CDR2: MDHEN and SYDVKM. With 6 bases clipped from V and 6 bases from J, the junction kept 14 bases outside the gene matches.

The chain is built from TRBV9 and TRBJ2-2; 10 bases line up with TRBD2. The CDR3 contains 16 residues. J gave up 7 bases and V 4 bases, and 10 bases lay outside the gene matches. The germline CDR1 and CDR2 sequences are SGDLS and YYNGEE. The CDR3 region is CASSSHSGGPFGELFF. The CDR3 region has the DNA TGTGCCAGCAGCTCTCATAGCGGGGGGCCGTTCGGGGAGCTGTTTTTT.

V gene TRBV6-5 combines with J gene TRBJ1-6; TRBD1 matches 9 bases. V trimming: 2 bases; J trimming: 14 bases; junction bases outside the gene matches: 13. The CDR3 is made up of 16 amino acids. Looked up from germline, CDR1 is MNHEY and CDR2 is SVGAGI. CDR3 DNA: TGTGCCAGCAGTTACGCTTCAGGACAGGGGTTCACTGCCCTCCACTTT. It codes for CASSYASGQGFTALHF.

This chain uses TRBV5-6 with TRBJ2-3; 8 bases fit TRBD1. Germline V gene lookup returns CDR1 SGHDT and CDR2 YYEEEE. V was clipped by 4 bases and J by 7 bases; unmatched bases: 5. The CDR3 is made up of 13 amino acids. The CDR3 here is CASSIHRGNTQYF. Here the CDR3 DNA reads TGTGCCAGCAGCATACACAGGGGGAATACGCAGTATTTT. Full variable domain (outside the CDR3, taken from reference TRBV5-6 and TRBJ2-3): DAGVTQSPTHLIKTRGQQVTLRCSPKSGHDTVSWYQQALGQGPQFIFQYYEEEERQRGNFPDRFSGHQFPNYSSELNVNALLLGDSALYLCASSIHRGNTQYFGPGTRLTVL.

This chain joins TRBV7-3 and TRBJ2-1; TRBD2 is a possible D gene (6 bases). V dropped 8 bases and J dropped 9 bases, with 17 bases sitting between them. Looked up from germline, CDR1 is SGHTA and CDR2 is FQGTGA. The CDR3 covers 13 residues. CDR3 protein: CASAAGSVGEQFF. The CDR3 DNA is TGTGCCAGCGCCGCGGGATCAGTTGGTGAGCAGTTCTTC. Combining the CDR3 with reference TRBV7-3 and TRBJ2-1 gives the whole variable domain GAGVSQTPSNKVTEKGKYVELRCDPISGHTALYWYRQSLGQGPEFLIYFQGTGAADDSGLPNDRFFAVRPEGSVSTLKIQRTERGDSAVYLCASAAGSVGEQFFGPGTRLTVL.

J is TRBJ1-1 and V is TRBV12-3 or TRBV12-4; the D is unclear. Trimming cost V 2 bases and J 6 bases, with 10 bases left between them. The length of the CDR3 is 13 residues. The CDR3 region is CASSLSGVPEAFF. The CDR3 coding sequence is TGTGCCAGCAGTTTATCCGGGGTCCCTGAAGCTTTCTTT.